The 21 T cell receptor beta chains below were found in one sample sequenced in a study of blood T cell repertoires in COVID-19. This table comes from immunoSEQ multiplex PCR, and its TCRdb copy is limited to in-frame clones, with some not included. Seen here are hundreds of thousands of clones, approximately 81% observed once, and the top ten hold 8.5% to 12%. The sample taken for sequencing was peripheral blood. These receptors were collected from a woman of 80 years or more with acute or convalescent COVID-19.

The V call is TRBV11-3, the J call TRBJ2-1; D unresolved. The V end lost 5 bases, the J end lost 2 bases, and 13 bases lay between the germline ends. CDR3 length equals 15 residues. Germline assignment: CDR1 SGHNT and CDR2 YENEEA. DNA for the CDR3: TGTGCCAGCAGCCCTCCTTTGAGTACCTACAATGAGCAGTTCTTC. Translating it yields CASSPPLSTYNEQFF.

The table lists this clone with a few counts. The chain links TRBV6-6 to TRBJ1-6; TRBD1 is a possible D gene (5 bases). Germline lookup yields CDR1 MNHNY and CDR2 SVGAGI (reference sequence). This CDR3 comprises 13 residues. V was trimmed by 5 bases and J by 8 bases, leaving 10 bases between them. CDR3 nucleotide sequence: TGTGCCAGCAGTCGAGACAGAGATTCACCCCTCCACTTT. Its translation: CASSRDRDSPLHF.

This clone has more than one count but fewer than ten. The V gene is TRBV30, the J gene TRBJ1-6, with TRBD1 matching over 7 bases. CDR3 length equals 15 residues. Germline-derived CDR1 and CDR2 are GTSNPN and SVGIG (reference sequence). The ends lost 2 bases at V and 5 bases at J; junction bases unmatched: 6. CDR3 sequence: CAWSRRGLDNSPLHF. The CDR3 bases are TGTGCCTGGAGTCGCAGGGGGTTGGATAATTCACCCCTCCACTTT.

This clone was counted a single time. The chain has TRBV30 and TRBJ1-1, with TRBD1 matching over 10 bases. The J segment lost 4 bases and the V segment lost 6 bases, leaving 5 bases of the junction unmatched. Germline V gene lookup returns CDR1 GTSNPN and CDR2 SVGIG (reference sequence). CDR3 length: 13 amino acids. For the CDR3, the DNA is TGTGCCTGCGAAAGGACAGGGGGCACTGAAGCTTTCTTT. Its translation is CACERTGGTEAFF.

This chain uses TRBV9 with TRBJ1-4; TRBD1 matches at 7 bases. J gave up 8 bases and V 3 bases, and 10 bases lay outside the gene matches. The CDR3 is 15 amino acids. Per germline, CDR1 SGDLS and CDR2 YYNGEE. The CDR3, as DNA: TGTGCCAGCAGCGCTAATACAGGGGTCTGGGAAAAACTGTTTTTT. As protein: CASSANTGVWEKLFF. Full variable domain (missing parts from reference TRBV9 and TRBJ1-4): DSGVTQTPKHLITATGQRVTLRCSPRSGDLSVYWYQQSLDQGLQFLIQYYNGEERAKGNILERFSAQQFPDLHSELNLSSLELGDSALYFCASSANTGVWEKLFFGSGTQLSVL.

The rearrangement uses TRBV16 and TRBJ1-5; D call uncertain. CDR3 length: 14 amino acids. Germline-derived CDR1 and CDR2 are KGHSY and FQNENV. Between the trimmed V and J ends, which lost 2 bases and 3 bases, there was a span of 8 bases. The DNA of the CDR3 is TGTGCCAGCAGCCAAGGACTGAACAATCAGCCCCAGCATTTT. This codes for CASSQGLNNQPQHF.

The V gene is TRBV19, the J gene TRBJ1-5; perhaps TRBD1 as D (5 bases). CDR1 and CDR2 (germline): LNHDA, SQIVND (reference sequence). Between the trimmed V and J ends, which lost 1 base and 7 bases, there was a span of 11 bases. This CDR3 has 14 residues. CDR3 sequence: CASSIAAGGQPQHF. The CDR3 nucleotides read TGTGCCAGTAGTATAGCGGCCGGGGGACAGCCCCAGCATTTT.

The rearrangement joins TRBV3-1 (or the pseudogene TRBV3-2) to TRBJ1-5; D is uncertain. Germline assignment: CDR1 LGHDT and CDR2 YNNKEL (reference sequence). The CDR3 is 15 residues long. The V end lost 3 bases, the J end lost 2 bases, and 11 bases lay between the germline ends. CDR3 amino acids: CASSHTGAGNQPQHF. Written as DNA, the CDR3 is TGTGCCAGCAGCCATACGGGTGCGGGCAATCAGCCCCAGCATTTT.

The chain uses TRBV14 and TRBJ2-2, with TRBD2 identical over 9 bases. The CDR3 is made up of 16 amino acids. Trimming removed 4 bases from V and 4 bases from J; junction bases left unmatched: 7. Germline CDR1 reads SGHDN; CDR2 reads FVKESK. For the CDR3, the DNA is TGTGCCAGCAGCCTAGTACTAGCGGGCGCCACCGGGGAGCTGTTTTTT. The encoded protein is CASSLVLAGATGELFF.

The rearrangement links TRBV19 to TRBJ1-5, with D possibly TRBD1 on 5 matching bases. V was pared by 2 bases and J by 4 bases, with 18 bases between. CDR3 size: 17 residues. Germline V gives CDR1 LNHDA, CDR2 SQIVND (reference sequence). The CDR3 nucleotides are TGTGCCAGTAGTATACCCCGATCGTCAGGGCCAAATCAGCCCCAGCATTTT. Translation gives CASSIPRSSGPNQPQHF. Full variable domain (rest looked up from reference TRBV19 and TRBJ1-5): DGGITQSPKYLFRKEGQNVTLSCEQNLNHDAMYWYRQDPGQGLRLIYYSQIVNDFQKGDIAEGYSVSREKKESFPLTVTSAQKNPTAFYLCASSIPRSSGPNQPQHFGDGTRLSIL.

This chain joins TRBV6-2 or TRBV6-3 and TRBJ1-1; a possible D gene is TRBD1 (5 bases). Germline values: CDR1 MNHEY, CDR2 SVGEGT. This CDR3 has 14 amino acids. V lost 6 bases and J 6 bases, leaving 17 bases between the germline ends. CDR3 amino acids: CASSPRGDWPEAFF. In DNA form, the CDR3 reads TGTGCCAGCAGCCCCCGGGGGGACTGGCCTGAAGCTTTCTTT.

V gene TRBV6-6 combines with J gene TRBJ2-3, with D tentatively TRBD1 (5 bases). V shed 6 bases and J shed 2 bases, with 12 bases lying between them. The CDR3 runs to 14 residues. Germline assignment: CDR1 MNHNY and CDR2 SVGAGI (reference sequence). The CDR3 spells CASRTQGNTDTQYF. Here the CDR3 DNA reads TGTGCCAGCAGAACGCAGGGTAACACAGATACGCAGTATTTT.

The chain recombines TRBV16 with TRBJ1-4, with D unresolved. The V end was cut by 1 base, the J end by 7 bases, with 13 bases between. Looked up from germline, CDR1 is KGHSY and CDR2 is FQNENV. The CDR3 length is 15 residues. The CDR3 protein is CASSQFSRGSEKLFF. The DNA of the CDR3 is TGTGCCAGCAGCCAATTCTCCCGGGGTAGTGAAAAACTGTTTTTT.

The genes are TRBV11-3 and TRBJ2-6; 7 nucleotides line up with TRBD1. CDR1 SGHNT and CDR2 YENEEA come from the germline V gene. There are 18 residues in the CDR3. J lost 2 bases, V lost 2 bases, and 9 bases had no gene match. CDR3 in DNA: TGTGCCAGCAGCTTATTACGAGACAGGGTGGCTGGGGCCAACGTCCTGACTTTC. It yields the protein CASSLLRDRVAGANVLTF.

The chain carries TRBV6-2 or TRBV6-3 and TRBJ1-2, with 7 nucleotides matching TRBD1. The CDR3 is made up of 16 amino acids. With V trimmed by 5 bases and J by 2 bases, 11 bases remained unmatched. Looked up from germline, CDR1 is MNHEY and CDR2 is SVGEGT. CDR3 sequence reads: CASSLSRFRGNYGYTF. CDR3 coding DNA: TGTGCCAGCAGTCTCTCTCGCTTCAGGGGGAACTATGGCTACACCTTC.

The chain employs TRBV9 and TRBJ1-1; the D gene is possibly TRBD1 (6 bases). The germline V gene encodes CDR1 SGDLS and CDR2 YYNGEE. The CDR3 loop spans 12 amino acids. With 7 bases removed from V and 5 bases from J, the gap between germline ends came to 12 bases. CDR3 in DNA: TGTGCCAGCGACAGGTTGGGGACTGAAGCTTTCTTT. This codes for CASDRLGTEAFF.

The rearrangement links TRBV14 to TRBJ1-5; possible D gene TRBD1, 5 bases. The V gene's germline CDR1 is SGHDN and CDR2 FVKESK. The ends were cut back, 2 bases at V and 5 bases at J, with 7 bases in the middle. The CDR3 has 13 residues. As DNA, the CDR3 is TGTGCCAGCAGCCAATCCAGGGATCAGCCCCAGCATTTT. Its protein is CASSQSRDQPQHF.

V usage is TRBV10-3 and J usage is TRBJ2-2; TRBD2 agrees at 8 bases. With 7 bases clipped from V and 3 bases from J, the junction kept 7 bases outside the gene matches. Germline-derived CDR1 and CDR2 are ENHRY and SYGVKD. The CDR3 length is 15 residues. Here the CDR3 reads CAIKLAALDTGELFF. Written as DNA, the CDR3 is TGTGCCATCAAACTAGCGGCGCTCGACACCGGGGAGCTGTTTTTT.

The chain carries TRBV6-5 and TRBJ2-7, with 8 positions matching TRBD2. V was clipped by 0 bases and J by 3 bases; unmatched bases: 4. The CDR3 length is 15 residues. Germline V gene lookup returns CDR1 MNHEY and CDR2 SVGAGI. The CDR3: CASSYSAGGIYEQYF. The CDR3 DNA follows: TGTGCCAGCAGTTACTCGGCGGGAGGAATCTACGAGCAGTACTTC.

The J gene is TRBJ2-6, the V gene TRBV9; no clear D. The V end was cut by 7 bases, the J end by 2 bases, with 7 bases between. Germline assignment: CDR1 SGDLS and CDR2 YYNGEE. This CDR3 has 13 residues. In DNA form, the CDR3 reads TGTGCCAGCCACTTACCTGGGGCCAACGTCCTGACTTTC. It is translated as CASHLPGANVLTF.

The chain joins TRBV18 to TRBJ2-7; 14 bases are shared with TRBD2. The CDR3 contains 16 residues. The germline V gene encodes CDR1 KGHSH and CDR2 LQKENI. V lost 2 bases and J lost 5; bases outside the gene matches: 5. CDR3 bases: TGTGCCAGCTCACCAAGACTAGCGGGGGGGCGCCACGAGCAGTACTTC. Encoded protein: CASSPRLAGGRHEQYF.